The 7 T cell receptor beta chains given below trace back to one sample, sequenced in a study of blood T cell repertoires in COVID-19. Only in-frame clones appear in the TCRdb table, and some are missing; sequencing was by immunoSEQ multiplex PCR. The sample holds a few hundred thousand clones, roughly 88% seen once. Sequencing used peripheral blood. The origin of the receptors is a human donor with COVID-19, enrolled during active disease. The donor label of this sample is uncertain.

V usage is TRBV7-3 and J usage is TRBJ2-5; 8 positions agree with TRBD2. The germline CDR1 and CDR2 sequences are SGHTA and FQGTGA. The CDR3 runs 13 residues. The ends lost 5 bases at V and 4 bases at J; junction bases unmatched: 3. The CDR3 coding sequence is TGTGCCAGCAGCGGTGCGGGAGGAGAGACCCAGTACTTC. It specifies CASSGAGGETQYF.

The chain recombines TRBV28 with TRBJ1-6; 10 nucleotides match TRBD1. This CDR3 is 18 amino acids long. Germline CDR1 and CDR2: MDHEN and SYDVKM. V lost 3 bases and J lost 4; bases outside the gene matches: 9. The CDR3 DNA reads TGTGCCAGCAGTTTGGGCGGGACAGGGGTAGGGTATAATTCACCCCTCCACTTT. This encodes CASSLGGTGVGYNSPLHF.

The CDR3 protein is CASSPPGLRADTQYF. DNA of the CDR3: TGTGCCAGCAGTCCCCCCGGACTCCGTGCAGATACGCAGTATTTT. The rearrangement links TRBV28 to TRBJ2-3; tentatively, D is TRBD2 (5 bases). The CDR3 runs 15 residues. CDR1 and CDR2 from the germline V gene are MDHEN and SYDVKM. Trimming left V 5 bases short and J 4 bases short, with 16 bases between.

This clone was found once. The genes are TRBV27 and TRBJ2-1, with 13 bases aligning to TRBD2. The CDR3 is 15 amino acids. V lost 4 bases, J lost 5 bases, and 2 bases stayed unmatched. Germline V lookup: CDR1 MNHEY, CDR2 SMNVEV (reference sequence). The DNA for the CDR3 is TGTGCCAGCAGTTACGGGACTAGCGGGAACAATGAGCAGTTCTTC. Encoded protein: CASSYGTSGNNEQFF.

This clone was counted once. The chain employs TRBV7-2 and TRBJ2-5; D gene uncertain. Germline values: CDR1 SGHTA, CDR2 FQGNSA. Trimming took 5 bases from V and 3 from J, leaving 13 bases between them. There are 14 residues in the CDR3. The CDR3 is CASSPANLKETQYF. For the CDR3, the DNA is TGTGCCAGCAGCCCCGCAAACTTAAAAGAGACCCAGTACTTC.

The chain employs TRBV2 and TRBJ2-1, with 7 positions matching TRBD2. Germline-derived CDR1 and CDR2 are SNHLY and FYNNEI. V shed 7 bases, J shed 6 bases, and the junction held 15 bases outside the gene matches. CDR3 size: 16 residues. CDR3 region: CASNSLTGTISNEQFF. The CDR3 DNA sequence: TGTGCCAGCAATTCCCTTACCGGGACTATCAGCAATGAGCAGTTCTTC.

The chain uses TRBV9 and TRBJ1-5; D gene ambiguous. Trimming cost V 4 bases and J 3 bases, with 11 bases left between them. CDR1 is SGDLS, CDR2 YYNGEE, per germline. The CDR3 extends over 14 amino acids. CDR3 in amino acids: CASSTGAANQPQHF. DNA for the CDR3: TGTGCCAGCAGCACCGGAGCCGCCAATCAGCCCCAGCATTTT.